This TCR beta chain was observed in a study of blood T cell repertoires in COVID-19. Clones were read by immunoSEQ multiplex PCR, and TCRdb kept only the in-frame ones, dropping some. This repertoire shows some 88,000 clones, about 85% found once; its top ten account for about 3.8%. This clone was counted a few times. Germline loops: CDR1 MNHEY, CDR2 SVGEGT. This CDR3 is 16 amino acids long. Trimming took 5 bases from V and 2 from J; bases not matched to a gene: 4. The genes are TRBV6-2 or TRBV6-3 and TRBJ2-3; 13 bases line up with TRBD2. Sample: peripheral blood. The receptor was derived from a man in his sixties with acute or convalescent COVID-19. The CDR3: CASSQTSGRITDTQYF. The CDR3 region has the DNA TGTGCCAGCAGTCAGACTAGCGGGAGGATCACAGATACGCAGTATTTT.